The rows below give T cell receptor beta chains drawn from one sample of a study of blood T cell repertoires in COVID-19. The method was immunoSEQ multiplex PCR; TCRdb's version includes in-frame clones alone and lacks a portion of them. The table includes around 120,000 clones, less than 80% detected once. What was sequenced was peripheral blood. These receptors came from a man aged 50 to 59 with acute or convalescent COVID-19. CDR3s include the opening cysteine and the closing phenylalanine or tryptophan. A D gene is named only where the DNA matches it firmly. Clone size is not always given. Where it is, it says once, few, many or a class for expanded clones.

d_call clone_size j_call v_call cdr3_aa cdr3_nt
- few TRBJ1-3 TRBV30 CALTPYSGNTIYF TGTGCCCTGACACCCTACTCTGGAAACACCATATATTTT
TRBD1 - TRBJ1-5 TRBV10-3 CAISEGDRVNQPQHF TGTGCCATCAGTGAGGGAGACAGGGTCAATCAGCCCCAGCATTTT
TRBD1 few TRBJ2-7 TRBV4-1 CASSQPRGTGDKIEVQYF TGCGCCAGCAGCCAACCGCGAGGGACAGGGGATAAAATTGAGGTGCAGTACTTC
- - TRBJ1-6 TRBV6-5 CAIGRGENSPLHF TGTGCCATCGGCAGGGGAGAAAATTCACCCCTCCACTTT
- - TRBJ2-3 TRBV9 CASSVAGQTSTDTQYF TGTGCCAGCAGCGTAGCAGGACAAACAAGCACAGATACGCAGTATTTT
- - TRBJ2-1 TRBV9 CASSTTDRPRSYNEQFF TGTGCCAGCAGCACAACTGACAGGCCTCGCTCCTACAATGAGCAGTTCTTC
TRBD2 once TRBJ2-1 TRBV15 CATSRAGTNPYNEQFF TGTGCCACCAGCAGAGCGGGGACTAACCCATACAATGAGCAGTTCTTC
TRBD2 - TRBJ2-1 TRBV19 CASSLTNSGRSYNEQFF TGTGCCAGTAGCCTTACCAATAGCGGGAGATCCTACAATGAGCAGTTCTTC
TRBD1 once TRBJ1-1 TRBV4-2 CASSQDLRGGDTEAFF TGTGCCAGCAGCCAAGATCTAAGAGGGGGCGACACTGAAGCTTTCTTT
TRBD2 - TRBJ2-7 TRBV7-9 CASSLGTSDPHEQYF TGTGCCAGCAGCCTCGGGACTAGCGACCCGCACGAGCAGTACTTC
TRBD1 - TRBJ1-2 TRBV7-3 CASSPDRGGGYTF TGTGCCAGCAGCCCGGACAGGGGAGGTGGCTACACCTTC
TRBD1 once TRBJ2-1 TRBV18 CASSQGQTSSYNEQFF TGTGCCAGCTCACAGGGACAGACAAGCTCCTACAATGAGCAGTTCTTC